Listed below are T cell receptor beta chains from one sample, sequenced in a study of cytomegalovirus exposure and HLA in healthy donors. The data were produced by immunoSEQ multiplex PCR, yet TCRdb's version contains in-frame clones alone and is incomplete. Altogether fewer than 120,000 clones are present, roughly 86% being singletons, with the ten largest covering 1.5% to 2%. The specimen sequenced was PBMCs. The source of these receptors is a man aged 35 to 55 in good health and CMV-seronegative. Both conserved end residues are part of each CDR3.

J gene	V gene	CDR3 protein
TRBJ2-3	TRBV28	CASSLDRGVSTDTQYF
TRBJ2-5	TRBV6-5	CASRSFQETQYF
TRBJ1-2	TRBV5-1	CASSLGAGKDGYTF
TRBJ1-1	TRBV5-4	CASSIGQGRTEAFF
TRBJ2-5	TRBV6-1	CASSEEGRVMTQYF
TRBJ2-1	TRBV6-6	CASSPHGRGDYNEQFF
TRBJ2-3	TRBV2	CASSPGQKSDTQYF
TRBJ2-7	TRBV9	CASSAQQGVLGEQYF
TRBJ2-3	TRBV18	CASSPPSTDTQYF
TRBJ2-7	TRBV7-9	CASSFSGGAYEQYF
TRBJ2-1	TRBV7-9	CASSLVRGGAVNEQFF
TRBJ2-5	TRBV9	CASSVGLLQETQYF
TRBJ1-5	TRBV30	CAWSPGQGLNQPQHF
TRBJ1-1	TRBV7-9	CASSLGGRFSEAFF
TRBJ2-3	TRBV18	CASSPLPGQGKDTQYF
TRBJ2-6	TRBV5-4	CASSSGTRGANVLTF
TRBJ1-1	TRBV28	CASSFGQMNTEAFF
TRBJ2-7	TRBV6-5	CASSGGTGQYF
TRBJ2-3	TRBV28	CASRVGQGPTDTQYF
TRBJ2-2	TRBV30	CAWSVPTPRDTGELFF
TRBJ1-1	TRBV28	CATYHTEAFF
TRBJ1-1	TRBV6-1	CASSEMEGHTEAFF
TRBJ2-7	TRBV5-1	CASSKGQGAYEQYF
TRBJ1-1	TRBV5-1	CASSTHPGGEDTEAFF
TRBJ2-1	TRBV5-6	CASSPRVAGGEEQFF
TRBJ2-3	TRBV5-1	CASHLGQRGSDTQYF
TRBJ2-1	TRBV5-4	CASSPGVGQGFNEQFF
TRBJ1-1	TRBV2	CASNLRQGEAFF
TRBJ2-1	TRBV27	CASSSPGRNEQFF
TRBJ2-2	TRBV28	CASSLSQGVPFTGELFF
TRBJ2-1	TRBV11-1	CASSLRIAGYYNEQFF
TRBJ2-5	TRBV7-6	CASSLDPGRPGETQYF
TRBJ1-6	TRBV9	CASSGAGTGAANSPLHF
TRBJ2-7	TRBV6-5	CASSWTGDYEQYF
TRBJ2-2	TRBV6-6	CASSSAGEDTGELFF
TRBJ2-5	TRBV27	CASSAGETQYF
TRBJ1-1	TRBV29-1	CSGAGTENTEAFF
TRBJ1-1	TRBV6-4	CASRAADSGGTEAFF
TRBJ2-7	TRBV2	CASSIQGRNEQYF
TRBJ2-7	TRBV18	CASSSTGSSSYEQYF
TRBJ2-2	TRBV7-8	CASRGTASNTGELFF
TRBJ2-7	TRBV2	CANSEDRDEQYF
TRBJ1-2	TRBV5-4	CASSPIDGGANYGYTF
TRBJ2-5	TRBV5-1	CASSSFSQETQYF
TRBJ1-1	TRBV9	CASSPNRRRTEAFF
TRBJ1-1	TRBV11-2	CASSPGRNTEAFF
TRBJ1-2	TRBV7-3	CASSGTGGSGGYTF
TRBJ1-3	TRBV15	CATSSGRGSTDTIYF
TRBJ2-3	TRBV7-9	CASSLDRPSATDTQYF
TRBJ2-3	TRBV5-4	CASSLVRGGMTDTQYF
TRBJ2-5	TRBV29-1	CSVQTGTETQYF
TRBJ2-1	TRBV7-6	CASSSLTGGPTTEQFF
TRBJ1-2	TRBV6-5	CASSYSGDPGVGYTF
TRBJ1-3	TRBV6-1	CASPGTGFGGNTIYF